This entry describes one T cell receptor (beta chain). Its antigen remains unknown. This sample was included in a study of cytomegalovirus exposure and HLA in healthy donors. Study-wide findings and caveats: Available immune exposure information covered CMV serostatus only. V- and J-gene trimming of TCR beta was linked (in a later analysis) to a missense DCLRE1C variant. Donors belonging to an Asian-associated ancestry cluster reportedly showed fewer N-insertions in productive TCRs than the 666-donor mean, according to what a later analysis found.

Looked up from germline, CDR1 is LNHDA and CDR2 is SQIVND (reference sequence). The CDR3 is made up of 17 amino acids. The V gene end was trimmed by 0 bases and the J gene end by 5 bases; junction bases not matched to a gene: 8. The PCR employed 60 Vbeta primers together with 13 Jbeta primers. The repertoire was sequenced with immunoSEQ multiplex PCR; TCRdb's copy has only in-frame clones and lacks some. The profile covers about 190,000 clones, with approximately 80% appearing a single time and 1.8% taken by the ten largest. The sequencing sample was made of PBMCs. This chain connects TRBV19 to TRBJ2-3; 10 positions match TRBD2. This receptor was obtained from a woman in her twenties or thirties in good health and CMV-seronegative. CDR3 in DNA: TGTGCCAGTAGTATAGATCGAGCTAGCGGGAGACGAGATACGCAGTATTTT. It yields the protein CASSIDRASGRRDTQYF.